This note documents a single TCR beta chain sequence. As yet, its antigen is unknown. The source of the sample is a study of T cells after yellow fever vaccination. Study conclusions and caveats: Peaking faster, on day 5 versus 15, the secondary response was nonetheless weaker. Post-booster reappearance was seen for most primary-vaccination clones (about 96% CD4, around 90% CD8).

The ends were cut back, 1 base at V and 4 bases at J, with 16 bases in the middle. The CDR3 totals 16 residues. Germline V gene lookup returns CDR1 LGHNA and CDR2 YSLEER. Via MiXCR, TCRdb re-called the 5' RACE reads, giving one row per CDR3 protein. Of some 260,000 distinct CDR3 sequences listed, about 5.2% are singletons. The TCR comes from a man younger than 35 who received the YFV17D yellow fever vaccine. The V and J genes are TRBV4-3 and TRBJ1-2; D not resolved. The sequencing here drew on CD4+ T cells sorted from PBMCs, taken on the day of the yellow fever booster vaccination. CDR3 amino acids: CASSQARGKGGYGYTF. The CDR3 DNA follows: TGCGCCAGCAGCCAAGCACGAGGGAAGGGTGGCTATGGCTACACCTTC.